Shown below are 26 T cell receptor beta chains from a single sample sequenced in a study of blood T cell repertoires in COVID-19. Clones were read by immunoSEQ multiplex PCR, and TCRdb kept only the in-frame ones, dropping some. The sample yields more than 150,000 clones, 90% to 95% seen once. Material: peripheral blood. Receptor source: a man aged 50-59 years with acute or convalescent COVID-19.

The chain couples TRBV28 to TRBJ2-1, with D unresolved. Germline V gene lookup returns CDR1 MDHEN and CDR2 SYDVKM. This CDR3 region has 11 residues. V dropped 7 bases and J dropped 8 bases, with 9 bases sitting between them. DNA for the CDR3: TGTGCCAGCACTATCTCTTATGAGCAGTTCTTC. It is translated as CASTISYEQFF.

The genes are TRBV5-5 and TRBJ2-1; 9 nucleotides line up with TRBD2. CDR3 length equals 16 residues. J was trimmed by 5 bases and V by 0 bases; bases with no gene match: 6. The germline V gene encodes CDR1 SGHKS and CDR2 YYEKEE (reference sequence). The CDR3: CASSLAASGIHNEQFF. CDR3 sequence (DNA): TGTGCCAGCAGCTTGGCCGCTAGCGGGATCCACAATGAGCAGTTCTTC. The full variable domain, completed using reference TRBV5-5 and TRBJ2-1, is DAGVTQSPTHLIKTRGQQVTLRCSPISGHKSVSWYQQVLGQGPQFIFQYYEKEERGRGNFPDRFSARQFPNYSSELNVNALLLGDSALYLCASSLAASGIHNEQFFGPGTRLTVL.

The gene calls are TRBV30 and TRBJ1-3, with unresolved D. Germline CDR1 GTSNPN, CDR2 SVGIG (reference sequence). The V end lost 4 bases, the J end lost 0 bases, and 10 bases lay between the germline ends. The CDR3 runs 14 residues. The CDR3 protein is CAWMERASGNTIYF. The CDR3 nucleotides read TGTGCCTGGATGGAGAGAGCCTCTGGAAACACCATATATTTT.

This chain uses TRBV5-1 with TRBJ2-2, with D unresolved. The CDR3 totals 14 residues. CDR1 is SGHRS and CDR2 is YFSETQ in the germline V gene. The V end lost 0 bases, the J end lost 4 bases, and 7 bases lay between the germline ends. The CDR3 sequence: CASSLVLPTGELFF. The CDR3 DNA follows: TGCGCCAGCAGCTTGGTTCTACCCACCGGGGAGCTGTTTTTT. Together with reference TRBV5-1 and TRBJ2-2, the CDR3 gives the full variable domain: KAGVTQTPRYLIKTRGQQVTLSCSPISGHRSVSWYQQTPGQGLQFLFEYFSETQRNKGNFPGRFSGRQFSNSRSEMNVSTLELGDSALYLCASSLVLPTGELFFGEGSRLTVL.

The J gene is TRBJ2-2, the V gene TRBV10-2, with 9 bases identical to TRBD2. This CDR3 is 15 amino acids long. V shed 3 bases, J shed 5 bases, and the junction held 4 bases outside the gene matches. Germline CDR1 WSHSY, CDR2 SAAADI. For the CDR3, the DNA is TGCGCCAGCAGTGATTTAGCGGGAGTTACCGGGGAGCTGTTTTTT. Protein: CASSDLAGVTGELFF.

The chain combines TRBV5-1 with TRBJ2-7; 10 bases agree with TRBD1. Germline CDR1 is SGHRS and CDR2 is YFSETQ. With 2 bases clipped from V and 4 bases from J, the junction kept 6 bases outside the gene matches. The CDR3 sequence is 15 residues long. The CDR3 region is CASSFRTGGLYEQYF. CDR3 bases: TGCGCCAGCAGCTTCCGGACAGGGGGGTTATACGAGCAGTACTTC.

The chain's CDR3 is CASSTGGLYTGELFF. The DNA for the CDR3 is TGTGCCAGCAGCACAGGGGGTTTATACACCGGGGAGCTGTTTTTT. The rearrangement joins TRBV6-2 or TRBV6-3 to TRBJ2-2, with TRBD1 identical over 8 bases. V lost 6 bases to trimming and J lost 3 bases; unmatched junction nucleotides: 6. CDR1 is MNHEY, CDR2 SVGEGT, per germline. CDR3 length: 15 residues.

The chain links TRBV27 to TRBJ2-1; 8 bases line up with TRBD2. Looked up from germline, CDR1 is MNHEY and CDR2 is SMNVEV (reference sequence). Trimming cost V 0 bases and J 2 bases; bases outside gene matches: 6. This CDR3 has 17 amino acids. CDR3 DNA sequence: TGTGCCAGCAGTTTATCAGCGGGAGTCGCTCCCTACAATGAGCAGTTCTTC. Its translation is CASSLSAGVAPYNEQFF.

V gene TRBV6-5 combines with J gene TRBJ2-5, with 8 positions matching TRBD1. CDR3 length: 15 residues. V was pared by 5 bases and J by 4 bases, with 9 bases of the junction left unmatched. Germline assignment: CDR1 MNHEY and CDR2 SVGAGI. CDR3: CASSTQGAESETQYF. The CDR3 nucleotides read TGTGCCAGCAGTACTCAGGGGGCCGAGTCAGAGACCCAGTACTTC.

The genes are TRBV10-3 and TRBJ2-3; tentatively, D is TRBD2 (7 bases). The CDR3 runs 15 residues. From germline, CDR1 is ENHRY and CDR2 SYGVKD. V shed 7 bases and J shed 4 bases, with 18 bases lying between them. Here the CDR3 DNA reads TGTGCCATCACCCCTGGGGGGGGCCGGGCAGATACGCAGTATTTT. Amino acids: CAITPGGGRADTQYF.

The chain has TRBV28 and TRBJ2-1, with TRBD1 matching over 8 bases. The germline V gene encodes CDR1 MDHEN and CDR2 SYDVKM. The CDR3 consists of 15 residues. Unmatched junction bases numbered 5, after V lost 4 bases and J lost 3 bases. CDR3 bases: TGTGCCAGCAGTTCGGACAGGGTTATCTACAATGAGCAGTTCTTC. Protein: CASSSDRVIYNEQFF.

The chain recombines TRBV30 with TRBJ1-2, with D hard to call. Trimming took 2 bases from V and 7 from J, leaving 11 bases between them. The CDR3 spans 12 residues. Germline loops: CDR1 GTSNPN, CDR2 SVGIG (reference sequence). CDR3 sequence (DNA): TGTGCCTGGAGTTGGAGAGGGTTTGGCTACACCTTC. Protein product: CAWSWRGFGYTF.

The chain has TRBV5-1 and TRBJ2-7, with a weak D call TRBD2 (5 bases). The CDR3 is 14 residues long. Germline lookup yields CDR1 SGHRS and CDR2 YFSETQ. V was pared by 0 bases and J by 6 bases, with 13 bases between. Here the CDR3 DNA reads TGCGCCAGCAGCTTGGCCATAGGGAGCGGCGAGCAGTACTTC. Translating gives CASSLAIGSGEQYF.

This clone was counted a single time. DNA for the CDR3: TGTGCCAGCAGCACCGGACAGGGTAACACCGGGGAGCTGTTTTTT. Encoded protein: CASSTGQGNTGELFF. The chain couples TRBV9 to TRBJ2-2, with 8 bases that match TRBD1. The CDR3 runs to 15 residues. CDR1 and CDR2 (germline): SGDLS, YYNGEE. After removal of 4 bases from V and 2 bases from J, the junction contained 4 bases not matched to a gene.

The CDR3 DNA reads as TGTGCCAGCAGCCACACTCGACGGACAGGGGGCGGCACAGATACGCAGTATTTT. It specifies CASSHTRRTGGGTDTQYF. The rearrangement links TRBV5-4 to TRBJ2-3; 11 nucleotides match TRBD1. The V gene end was trimmed by 4 bases and the J gene end by 1 base; junction bases not matched to a gene: 11. CDR3 size: 18 residues. Germline CDR1 reads SGHNT; CDR2 reads YYREEE (reference sequence).

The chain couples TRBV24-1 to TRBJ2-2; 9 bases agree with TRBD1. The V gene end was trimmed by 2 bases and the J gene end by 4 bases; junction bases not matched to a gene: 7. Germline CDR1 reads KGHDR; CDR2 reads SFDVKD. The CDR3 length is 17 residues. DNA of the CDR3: TGTGCCACCAGTGATTCAAGGACAGGGGTGGCCACCGGGGAGCTGTTTTTT. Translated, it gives CATSDSRTGVATGELFF.

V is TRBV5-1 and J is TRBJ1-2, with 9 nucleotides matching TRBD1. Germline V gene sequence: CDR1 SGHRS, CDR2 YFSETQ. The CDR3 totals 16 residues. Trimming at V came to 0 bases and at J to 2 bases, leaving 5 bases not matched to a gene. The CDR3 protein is CASSLARDRVNYGYTF. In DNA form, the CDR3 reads TGCGCCAGCAGCTTGGCCCGGGACAGGGTGAACTATGGCTACACCTTC.

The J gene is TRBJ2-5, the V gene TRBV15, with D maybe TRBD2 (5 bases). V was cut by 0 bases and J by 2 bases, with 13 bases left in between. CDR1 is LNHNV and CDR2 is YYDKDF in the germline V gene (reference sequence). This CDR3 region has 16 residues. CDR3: CATSRDGRTAQETQYF. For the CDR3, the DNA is TGTGCCACCAGCAGAGATGGGAGAACAGCACAAGAGACCCAGTACTTC.

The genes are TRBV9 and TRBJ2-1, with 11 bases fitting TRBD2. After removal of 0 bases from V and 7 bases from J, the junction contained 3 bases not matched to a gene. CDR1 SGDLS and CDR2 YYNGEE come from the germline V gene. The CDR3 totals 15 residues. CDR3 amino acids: CASSVVPSGRNEQFF. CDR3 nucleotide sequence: TGTGCCAGCAGCGTAGTCCCTAGCGGGAGGAATGAGCAGTTCTTC.

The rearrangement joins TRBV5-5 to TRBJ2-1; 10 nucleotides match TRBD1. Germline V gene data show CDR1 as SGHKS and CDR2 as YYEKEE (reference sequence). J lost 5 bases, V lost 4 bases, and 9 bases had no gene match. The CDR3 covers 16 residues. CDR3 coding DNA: TGTGCCAGCAGCCAATCGACAGGGGGCGGACACAATGAGCAGTTCTTC. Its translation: CASSQSTGGGHNEQFF.

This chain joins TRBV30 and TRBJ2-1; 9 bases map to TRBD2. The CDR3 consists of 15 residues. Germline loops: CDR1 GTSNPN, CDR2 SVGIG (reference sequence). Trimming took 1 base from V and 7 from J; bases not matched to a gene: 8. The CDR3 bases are TGTGCCTGGAGTGCCTGGCGGGGGGGGGCGAATGAGCAGTTCTTC. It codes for CAWSAWRGGANEQFF. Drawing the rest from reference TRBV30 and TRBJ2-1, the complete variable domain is SQTIHQWPATLVQPVGSPLSLECTVEGTSNPNLYWYRQAAGRGLQLLFYSVGIGQISSEVPQNLSASRPQDRQFILSSKKLLLSDSGFYLCAWSAWRGGANEQFFGPGTRLTVL.

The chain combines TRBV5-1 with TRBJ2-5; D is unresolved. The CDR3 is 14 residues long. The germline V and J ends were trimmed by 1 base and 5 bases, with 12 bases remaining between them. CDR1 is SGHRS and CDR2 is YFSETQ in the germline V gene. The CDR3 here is CASSLLTGPETQYF. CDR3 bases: TGCGCCAGCAGCTTGTTAACGGGTCCTGAGACCCAGTACTTC.

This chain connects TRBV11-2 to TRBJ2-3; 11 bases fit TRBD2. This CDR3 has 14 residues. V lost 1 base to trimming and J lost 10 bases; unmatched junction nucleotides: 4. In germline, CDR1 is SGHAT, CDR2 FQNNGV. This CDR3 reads CASSLVASGRPQYF. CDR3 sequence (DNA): TGTGCCAGCAGCTTAGTGGCTAGCGGGAGGCCGCAGTATTTT.

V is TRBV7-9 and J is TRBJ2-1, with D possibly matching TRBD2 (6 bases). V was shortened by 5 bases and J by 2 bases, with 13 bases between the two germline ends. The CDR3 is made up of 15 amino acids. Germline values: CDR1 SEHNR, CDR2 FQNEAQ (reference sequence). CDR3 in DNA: TGTGCCAGCAGCGCTGGGACTTTAACCTACAATGAGCAGTTCTTC. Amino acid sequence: CASSAGTLTYNEQFF.

CDR3 sequence reads: CASSVAFPSPGRDYTGELFF. The CDR3 nucleotides read TGTGCCAGCAGCGTAGCGTTCCCGAGCCCGGGAAGGGATTACACCGGGGAGCTGTTTTTT. The chain employs TRBV9 and TRBJ2-2, with a possible D match to TRBD2 (5 bases). Trimming left V 0 bases short and J 3 bases short, with 24 bases between. This CDR3 comprises 20 residues. Germline V gene data show CDR1 as SGDLS and CDR2 as YYNGEE.

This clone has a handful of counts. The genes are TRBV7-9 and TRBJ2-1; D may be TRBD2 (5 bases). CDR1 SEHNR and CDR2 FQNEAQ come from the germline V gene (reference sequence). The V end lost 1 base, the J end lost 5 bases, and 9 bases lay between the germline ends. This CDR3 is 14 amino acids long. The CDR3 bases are TGTGCCAGCAGCTTAGTGGTCGGGAACAATGAGCAGTTCTTC. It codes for CASSLVVGNNEQFF.